This T cell receptor beta chain appears in the sequencing data of a study of monozygotic twins with cystic fibrosis. The germline gives CDR1 KGHSH, CDR2 LQKENI. CDR3 length: 16 amino acids. Trimming took 0 bases from V and 7 from J; bases not matched to a gene: 8. Comments on this clone: What it binds is unknown.

TCRdb keeps only in-frame clones here, not all; method: immunoSEQ multiplex PCR. The sample includes 30,000 or so clones, about 92% of them seen just once. Study-wide points: V usage most resembled the co-twin in 13 of 16 pairs.

Sequenced sample: blood. The chain links TRBV18 to TRBJ1-4; 7 bases match TRBD1. This clonotype originated in a girl under 10 years old with cystic fibrosis. The CDR3 coding sequence is TGTGCCAGCTCACCACCGGTGTCGGGACAGCGTGAAAAACTGTTTTTT. Amino acids: CASSPPVSGQREKLFF.